Presented here are 32 T cell receptor beta chains from one specimen sequenced in a study of Tregs in tolerant kidney transplant recipients. TCRdb's copy holds only in-frame clones and misses some; the assay was immunoSEQ multiplex PCR. The table lists under 40,000 clones. Sample: CD8+ T cells from blood, taken before the transplant. The receptors derive from a human donor who received a combined kidney and bone marrow transplant.

A remark on this clone: The CDR3 is cut off 3 residues early in the read; its end comes from the germline J gene. The rearrangement uses TRBV2 and TRBJ2-2; D is uncertain. This CDR3 contains 13 residues. Trimming cost V 7 bases and J 1 base, with 7 bases left between them. CDR1 and CDR2 from the germline V gene are SNHLY and FYNNEI. The CDR3 is CASTSGNTGELFF. CDR3 DNA, as far as it was read: TGTGCCAGCACTTCAGGGAACACCGGGGAG.

About this clone: With the read ending 3 residues before the CDR3 end, the germline J gene is used to fill in that end. This rearrangement joins TRBV2 to TRBJ2-5, with 8 bases lining up with TRBD1. The CDR3 totals 15 residues. Per the germline V gene, CDR1 is SNHLY and CDR2 is FYNNEI. The V and J ends lost 2 bases and 3 bases, in that order; junction bases with no gene match: 5. The covered CDR3 bases are TGTGCCAGCAGTGAATCACCGACAGGGGAAGAGACC. It codes for CASSESPTGEET. The whole CDR3 sequence reads CASSESPTGEETQYF.

To note about this clone: The CDR3 goes on 3 residues after the read ends, and that part is filled in from the germline J gene. The chain is built from TRBV19 and TRBJ1-2; D gene ambiguous. The CDR3 spans 12 residues. The germline V gene has CDR1 LNHDA and CDR2 SQIVND (reference sequence). CDR3 bases read: TGTGCCACCGGAGAGGGCCTTCAAGGC. Translation gives CATGEGLQG. The full-length CDR3 reads as CATGEGLQGYTF.

About this clone itself: The read terminates 3 residues before the CDR3 end, so the remaining end is supplied by the germline J gene. The chain is built from TRBV7-9 and TRBJ2-1, with D maybe TRBD1 (6 bases). The CDR3 loop spans 15 amino acids. The V and J ends lost 2 bases and 5 bases respectively, with 13 bases between them. Germline CDR1 and CDR2: SEHNR and FQNEAQ (reference sequence). The CDR3 sequence: CASSLIQGQHNEQFF. Incomplete CDR3 DNA: TGTGCCAGCAGCTTAATACAGGGTCAACACAATGAG.

Remarks on this clone: The junction shows a germline mismatch at one end, possibly a read error. With the read ending 3 residues before the CDR3 end, the germline J gene is used to fill in that end. V gene TRBV7-8 combines with J gene TRBJ2-3; D ambiguous. CDR3 length: 13 amino acids. Germline-derived CDR1 and CDR2 are SGHVS and FQNEAQ. The sequenced CDR3 bases are TGTGCCGGCAGCTTCAGTTCCGTGGATACG. Translating gives CAGSFSSVDT. The full CDR3 protein reads CAGSFSSVDTQYF.

As regards this clone: Read coverage stops 3 residues before the CDR3 terminus; the germline J gene supplies the remainder. J is TRBJ2-3 and V is TRBV7-8, with 7 bases that match TRBD1. J was trimmed by 7 bases and V by 4 bases; bases with no gene match: 2. The length of the CDR3 is 12 residues. The V gene's germline CDR1 is SGHVS and CDR2 FQNEAQ. CDR3 region: CASSYRGYTQYF. The sequenced CDR3 bases are TGTGCCAGCAGCTACAGGGGTTATACG.

With respect to this clone: The read is 3 residues too short to cover the CDR3 end, so that end is filled in from the germline J gene. The rearrangement joins TRBV25-1 to TRBJ2-1, with a weak D call TRBD1 (5 bases). Trimming cost V 6 bases and J 1 base, with 7 bases left between them. Germline V gene lookup returns CDR1 MGHDK and CDR2 SYGVNS. The CDR3 is 13 amino acids. CDR3 residues: CASSKGSYNEQFF. The sequenced CDR3 bases are TGTGCCAGCAGCAAGGGGTCCTACAATGAG.

Turning to this clone: The DNA ends 3 residues before the CDR3 does, and the rest of the CDR3 is filled in from the germline J gene. The V gene is TRBV19, the J gene TRBJ2-7; the D is unclear. The germline gives CDR1 LNHDA, CDR2 SQIVND (reference sequence). V was clipped by 3 bases and J by 3 bases, with 9 bases between them. The CDR3 spans 13 residues. CDR3 protein: CASSMAAVYEQYF. CDR3 bases read: TGTGCCAGTAGTATGGCGGCCGTCTACGAG.

As for this clone: The missing CDR3 end, 3 residues past where the read stops, is filled in from the germline J gene. V gene TRBV19 combines with J gene TRBJ2-7; possible D gene TRBD1, 6 bases. Trimming took off 3 bases at V and 0 bases at J, with 9 bases between the two ends. The CDR3 has 14 residues. CDR1 LNHDA and CDR2 SQIVND come from the germline V gene (reference sequence). Partial CDR3 DNA: TGTGCCAGTAGTATGGGGGCAGACTCCTACGAG. Translation: CASSMGADSYE. The whole CDR3 is CASSMGADSYEQYF.

With respect to this clone: The read ends 3 residues before the CDR3 terminus; that terminus is restored from the germline J gene. This chain uses TRBV19 with TRBJ1-1; possibly TRBD1 for D (5 bases). The CDR3 spans 15 residues. The germline V gene encodes CDR1 LNHDA and CDR2 SQIVND (reference sequence). V shed 2 bases and J shed 1 base, with 11 bases lying between them. The CDR3: CASSITAGQNTEAFF. CDR3 DNA (partial): TGTGCCAGTAGTATAACAGCAGGGCAGAACACTGAA.

As regards this clone: The CDR3 goes on 3 residues after the read ends, and that part is filled in from the germline J gene. The gene calls are TRBV5-1 and TRBJ2-1; 10 bases are a match to TRBD2. J was trimmed by 6 bases and V by 1 base; bases with no gene match: 10. The germline CDR1 and CDR2 sequences are SGHRS and YFSETQ. The CDR3 is 17 amino acids. The DNA read from the CDR3 is TGCGCCAGCAGCTTGCTGCCTAGCGGGAGTGGGGGCAATGAG. Residues: CASSLLPSGSGGNE. Given in full, the CDR3 is CASSLLPSGSGGNEQFF.

As concerns this clone: The DNA ends 3 residues before the CDR3 does, and the rest of the CDR3 is filled in from the germline J gene. The rearrangement uses TRBV4-2 and TRBJ2-1; a possible D gene is TRBD2 (6 bases). V gave up 0 bases and J gave up 0 bases, with 9 bases separating them. Germline values: CDR1 LGHNA, CDR2 YNFKEQ. The CDR3 contains 16 residues. The DNA read from the CDR3 is TGTGCCAGCAGCCAAGATTTGCGGGACTCCTACAATGAG. Its protein is CASSQDLRDSYNE. The full-length CDR3 reads as CASSQDLRDSYNEQFF.

Details on this clone: A junction boundary mismatches the germline segment, possibly from a read error. The sequenced fragment ends 3 residues before the CDR3 boundary, so the rest is inferred from the germline J gene. The chain joins TRBV4-2 to TRBJ2-7, with 7 bases fitting TRBD2. The CDR3 extends over 17 amino acids. Germline V lookup: CDR1 LGHNA, CDR2 YNFKEQ. CDR3 region: CASSQGTSGIISYEQYF. CDR3 DNA (partial): TGCGCCAGCAGCCAGGGCACCAGCGGGATTATCTCCTACGAG.

For this clone: The read ends 3 residues before the CDR3 terminus; that terminus is restored from the germline J gene. The gene calls are TRBV2 and TRBJ2-7, with D perhaps TRBD1 (6 bases). Deletions cut 7 bases from V and 2 bases from J, with 12 bases between. Germline assignment: CDR1 SNHLY and CDR2 FYNNEI. This CDR3 contains 13 residues. The CDR3 DNA, read in part, is TGTGCCAGCAAGAACAGGGAAGCCTACGAG. As protein: CASKNREAYE. The full CDR3 reads CASKNREAYEQYF.

Regarding this clone: The read stops 3 residues short of the end of the CDR3; the missing end is completed from the germline J gene. This sequence joins TRBV6-4 and TRBJ2-1; 11 bases match TRBD2. V gave up 4 bases and J gave up 8 bases; unmatched junction bases: 10. The CDR3 has 16 amino acids. The germline gives CDR1 MRHNA, CDR2 SNTAGT. CDR3 residues: CASSGTSGGGRDEQFF. The sequenced CDR3 bases are TGTGCCAGCAGTGGAACTAGCGGGGGAGGTCGCGATGAG.

With respect to this clone: The read falls 3 residues short of the CDR3 end, and the missing part is taken from the germline J gene. The rearrangement links TRBV20-1 to TRBJ1-2, with TRBD1 identical over 7 bases. V trimming: 6 bases; J trimming: 0 bases; junction bases outside the gene matches: 16. Germline V CDR1 and CDR2: DFQATT, SNEGSKA (reference sequence). The CDR3 is 17 amino acids. CDR3: CSAGNRDRLLTNYGYTF. The CDR3 bases that were read are TGCAGTGCCGGTAACCGGGACAGATTACTCACTAACTATGGC.

Details on this clone: The read halts 3 residues ahead of the CDR3 end, with the missing end drawn from the germline J gene. The J gene is TRBJ1-1, the V gene TRBV20-1; 8 bases align to TRBD1. From germline, CDR1 is DFQATT and CDR2 SNEGSKA (reference sequence). The trim removed 5 bases at V and 3 bases at J, leaving 8 bases unmatched. The CDR3 consists of 14 residues. Here the CDR3 reads CSAPSRGRHTEAFF. The CDR3 bases that were read are TGCAGTGCTCCCTCCAGGGGGCGCCACACTGAA.

This CDR3 reads CASTIAGGPFNEQFF. The CDR3 DNA, read in part, is TGTGCCAGTACCATAGCGGGAGGGCCGTTCAATGAG. The genes are TRBV19 and TRBJ2-1; 11 bases are a match to TRBD2. The read halts 3 residues ahead of the CDR3 end, with the missing end drawn from the germline J gene. V shed 7 bases, J shed 6 bases, and the junction held 8 bases outside the gene matches. The CDR3 length is 15 residues. The germline V gene encodes CDR1 LNHDA and CDR2 SQIVND (reference sequence). The complete variable domain, with remaining parts taken from reference TRBV19 and TRBJ2-1, reads DGGITQSPKYLFRKEGQNVTLSCEQNLNHDAMYWYRQDPGQGLRLIYYSQIVNDFQKGDIAEGYSVSREKKESFPLTVTSAQKNPTAFYLCASTIAGGPFNEQFFGPGTRLTVL.

In regard to this clone: The read finishes 3 residues shy of the CDR3 end, and the germline J gene is used to complete it. The J gene is TRBJ1-2, the V gene TRBV5-6; D is unresolved. The germline V gene encodes CDR1 SGHDT and CDR2 YYEEEE. The CDR3 extends over 13 amino acids. V was trimmed by 1 base and J by 3 bases, leaving 7 bases between them. The CDR3 loop reads CASSLWSDYGYTF. The sequenced part of the CDR3 DNA is TGTGCCAGCAGCTTGTGGTCGGACTATGGC.

Notes on this clone: Coverage ceases 3 residues before the CDR3 finishes, and the germline J gene fills in the end. The chain links TRBV7-9 to TRBJ2-7; no reliable D call. Trimming cost V 1 base and J 5 bases, with 12 bases left between them. CDR1 and CDR2 from the germline V gene are SEHNR and FQNEAQ (reference sequence). CDR3 length: 14 residues. CDR3 residues: CASSLVDGADEQYF. The sequenced CDR3 bases are TGTGCCAGCAGCTTAGTAGATGGTGCCGACGAG.

The DNA read from the CDR3 is TGCAGCGTTATGACAGAAGGCTACGAG. It translates to CSVMTEGYE. The entire CDR3 protein reads CSVMTEGYEQYF. V is TRBV29-1 and J is TRBJ2-7; possibly TRBD1 for D (5 bases). The read is 3 residues too short to cover the CDR3 end, so that end is filled in from the germline J gene. CDR1 is SQVTM, CDR2 ANQGSEA, per germline. V dropped 5 bases and J dropped 3 bases, with 11 bases sitting between them. This CDR3 contains 12 residues.

The CDR3 reads CASSYLGLPDQPQHF. The sequenced part of the CDR3 DNA is TGTGCCAGCAGTTACCTGGGACTCCCTGATCAGCCC. V and J are TRBV6-2 or TRBV6-3 and TRBJ1-5; D possibly corresponds to TRBD1 (5 bases). The CDR3 end lies 3 residues beyond the end of the read and is filled in from the germline J gene. Germline-derived CDR1 and CDR2 are MNHEY and SVGEGT. V lost 2 bases and J 5 bases, leaving 13 bases between the germline ends. The CDR3 spans 15 residues.

Turning to this clone: The sequence runs out 3 residues before the end of the CDR3; the remainder is reconstructed from the germline J gene. The gene calls are TRBV28 and TRBJ2-7, with TRBD1 as a possible D gene (6 bases). The germline V and J ends were trimmed by 6 bases and 0 bases, with 12 bases remaining between them. The CDR3 loop spans 14 amino acids. From germline, CDR1 is MDHEN and CDR2 SYDVKM. Partial CDR3 DNA: TGTGCCAGCAGAGCCTGGGACATCTCCTACGAG. The encoded protein is CASRAWDISYE. The whole CDR3 is CASRAWDISYEQYF.

As to this clone: The missing CDR3 end, 3 residues past where the read stops, is filled in from the germline J gene. The chain has TRBV19 and TRBJ1-2; D perhaps matches TRBD1 (5 bases). In germline, CDR1 is LNHDA, CDR2 SQIVND (reference sequence). The CDR3 consists of 12 residues. The germline V and J ends were trimmed by 10 bases and 6 bases, with 15 bases remaining between them. The part of the CDR3 DNA that was read is TGTGCCACCAGCAGCGGGGGGGATGGC. It encodes CATSSGGDG. The full-length CDR3 reads as CATSSGGDGYTF.

CDR3 amino acids: CASSLGSSNEAFF. CDR3 bases read: TGTGCCAGCAGCTTAGGGAGTAGCAATGAA. This chain joins TRBV7-9 and TRBJ1-1, with D unclear. The CDR3 end falls 3 residues outside the read, so it is completed with the germline J gene. CDR3 size: 13 residues. Germline V lookup: CDR1 SEHNR, CDR2 FQNEAQ (reference sequence). The V and J ends lost 1 base and 7 bases respectively, with 10 bases between them.

CDR3: CASSDYTGELFF. The covered CDR3 bases are TGTGCCAGCAGCGACTACACCGGGGAG. The V and J genes are TRBV5-4 and TRBJ2-2; D is ambiguous. The read falls 3 residues short of the CDR3 end, and the missing part is taken from the germline J gene. The CDR3 has 12 amino acids. V was clipped by 4 bases and J by 3 bases, with 4 bases between them. Germline CDR1 and CDR2: SGHNT and YYREEE (reference sequence).

To note about this clone: Sequencing ends 3 residues short of the CDR3 end; the germline J gene provides the rest. The rearrangement joins TRBV20-1 to TRBJ2-1, with a weak D call TRBD1 (6 bases). Germline V gives CDR1 DFQATT, CDR2 SNEGSKA (reference sequence). This CDR3 comprises 16 residues. V lost 0 bases, J lost 3 bases, and 15 bases lay in between. The sequenced part of the CDR3 DNA is TGCAGTGCTAGAGATGACCCACAGGGATACTACAATGAG. Residues: CSARDDPQGYYNE. The CDR3, in full, reads CSARDDPQGYYNEQFF.

For this clone: The read terminates 3 residues before the CDR3 end, so the remaining end is supplied by the germline J gene. The chain carries TRBV29-1 and TRBJ1-2; 11 bases line up with TRBD1. Losses at the gene ends were 2 bases for V and 7 bases for J; bases not matched to a gene: 3. The CDR3 runs 13 residues. The germline CDR1 and CDR2 sequences are SQVTM and ANQGSEA. Partial CDR3 DNA: TGCAGCGTTGAAAAGGACAGGGGGCCTGGC. It translates to CSVEKDRGPG. The complete CDR3 reads CSVEKDRGPGYTF.

Partial CDR3 DNA: TGTGCCAGTAGTATCTGGGCTAGCGGTTACGAG. It specifies CASSIWASGYE. From start to end, the CDR3 is CASSIWASGYEQYF. The chain combines TRBV19 with TRBJ2-7, with TRBD2 matching over 7 bases. The read comes to an end 3 residues before the CDR3 does, leaving the germline J gene to fill in the end. Trimming at V came to 3 bases and at J to 4 bases, leaving 6 bases not matched to a gene. From germline, CDR1 is LNHDA and CDR2 SQIVND (reference sequence). The CDR3 loop spans 14 amino acids. The complete variable domain, with remaining parts taken from reference TRBV19 and TRBJ2-7, reads DGGITQSPKYLFRKEGQNVTLSCEQNLNHDAMYWYRQDPGQGLRLIYYSQIVNDFQKGDIAEGYSVSREKKESFPLTVTSAQKNPTAFYLCASSIWASGYEQYFGPGTRLTVT.

Regarding this clone: The read terminates 3 residues before the CDR3 end, so the remaining end is supplied by the germline J gene. This rearrangement joins TRBV19 to TRBJ2-1; 7 bases match TRBD2. CDR3 length: 16 residues. The trim removed 3 bases at V and 4 bases at J, leaving 9 bases unmatched. The V gene's germline CDR1 is LNHDA and CDR2 SQIVND (reference sequence). The CDR3 region is CASSMEGGGVYNEQFF. CDR3 DNA (partial): TGTGCCAGTAGTATGGAGGGTGGGGGGGTATACAATGAG. Full variable domain (rest looked up from reference TRBV19 and TRBJ2-1): DGGITQSPKYLFRKEGQNVTLSCEQNLNHDAMYWYRQDPGQGLRLIYYSQIVNDFQKGDIAEGYSVSREKKESFPLTVTSAQKNPTAFYLCASSMEGGGVYNEQFFGPGTRLTVL.

On this clone: The DNA ends 3 residues before the CDR3 does, and the rest of the CDR3 is filled in from the germline J gene. The V and J genes are TRBV20-1 and TRBJ2-7, with D possibly being TRBD1 (7 bases). CDR3 size: 14 residues. Per the germline V gene, CDR1 is DFQATT and CDR2 is SNEGSKA (reference sequence). Trimming took off 6 bases at V and 3 bases at J, with 18 bases between the two ends. CDR3 residues: CSASRLQGGYEQYF. The CDR3 bases that were read are TGCAGTGCATCTAGGTTGCAGGGGGGCTACGAG.

The CDR3 is CASRDRDYEQYF. CDR3 DNA (partial): TGTGCCAGCCGGGACAGGGACTACGAG. The chain carries TRBV10-3 and TRBJ2-7, with 9 nucleotides matching TRBD1. The CDR3 extends 3 residues past the end of the read, so its final part is completed from the germline J gene. Per germline, CDR1 ENHRY and CDR2 SYGVKD. The CDR3 spans 12 residues. V was clipped by 10 bases and J by 3 bases; unmatched bases: 4.